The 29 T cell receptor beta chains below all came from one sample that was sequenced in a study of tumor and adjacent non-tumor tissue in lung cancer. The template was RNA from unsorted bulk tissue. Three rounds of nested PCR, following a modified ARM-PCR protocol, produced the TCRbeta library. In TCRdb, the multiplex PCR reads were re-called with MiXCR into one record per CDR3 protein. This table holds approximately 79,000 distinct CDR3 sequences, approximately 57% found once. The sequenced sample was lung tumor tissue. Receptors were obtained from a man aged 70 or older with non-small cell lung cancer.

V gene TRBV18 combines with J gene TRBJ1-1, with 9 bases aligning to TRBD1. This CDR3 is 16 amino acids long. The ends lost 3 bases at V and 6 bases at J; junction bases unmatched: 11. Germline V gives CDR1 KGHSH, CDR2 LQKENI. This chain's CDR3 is CASSPLPGQGSAEAFF. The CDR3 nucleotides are TGTGCCAGCTCACCTTTACCGGGACAGGGTAGCGCTGAAGCTTTCTTT.

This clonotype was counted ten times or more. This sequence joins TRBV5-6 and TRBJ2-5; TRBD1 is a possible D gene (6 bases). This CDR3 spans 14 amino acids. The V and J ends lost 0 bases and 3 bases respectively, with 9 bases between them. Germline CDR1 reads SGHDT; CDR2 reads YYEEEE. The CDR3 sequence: CASSLGYREETQYF. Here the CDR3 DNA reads TGTGCCAGCAGCTTGGGATACAGGGAAGAGACCCAGTACTTC.

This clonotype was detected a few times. CDR3 in amino acids: CASRSSGTQSNYGYTF. CDR3 nucleotides: TGTGCCAGCAGATCGTCCGGGACACAATCTAACTATGGCTACACCTTC. The chain employs TRBV28 and TRBJ1-2; D is perhaps TRBD1 (6 bases). Trimming removed 6 bases at V and 0 bases at J, with 17 bases between. This CDR3 is built from 16 residues. Per germline, CDR1 MDHEN and CDR2 SYDVKM.

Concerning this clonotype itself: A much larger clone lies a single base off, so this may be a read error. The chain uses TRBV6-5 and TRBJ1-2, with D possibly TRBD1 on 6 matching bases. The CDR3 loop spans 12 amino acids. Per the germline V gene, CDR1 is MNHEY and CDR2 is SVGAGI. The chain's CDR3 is CVSSYLQGAYTF. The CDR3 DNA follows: TGTGTCAGCAGTTACTTACAGGGCGCTTACACCTTC.

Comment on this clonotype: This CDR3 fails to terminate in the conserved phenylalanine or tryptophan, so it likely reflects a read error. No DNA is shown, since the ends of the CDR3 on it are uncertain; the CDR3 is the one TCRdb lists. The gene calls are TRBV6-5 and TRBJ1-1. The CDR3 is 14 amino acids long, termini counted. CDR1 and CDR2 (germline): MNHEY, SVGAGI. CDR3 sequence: CTSSYGDGRGEAFI.

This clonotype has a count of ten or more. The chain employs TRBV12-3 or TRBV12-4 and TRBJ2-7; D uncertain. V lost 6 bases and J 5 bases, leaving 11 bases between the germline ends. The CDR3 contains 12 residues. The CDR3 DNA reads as TGTGCCAGCAGGGATCACGGGCACGAGCAGTACTTC. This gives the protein CASRDHGHEQYF.

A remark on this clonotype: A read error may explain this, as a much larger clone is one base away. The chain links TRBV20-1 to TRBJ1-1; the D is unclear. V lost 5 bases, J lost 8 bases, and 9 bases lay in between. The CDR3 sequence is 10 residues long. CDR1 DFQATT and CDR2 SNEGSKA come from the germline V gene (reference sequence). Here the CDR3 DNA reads TGCAGTGCTGGGGAGGTAGAAGCTTTCTTT. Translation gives CSAGEVEAFF.

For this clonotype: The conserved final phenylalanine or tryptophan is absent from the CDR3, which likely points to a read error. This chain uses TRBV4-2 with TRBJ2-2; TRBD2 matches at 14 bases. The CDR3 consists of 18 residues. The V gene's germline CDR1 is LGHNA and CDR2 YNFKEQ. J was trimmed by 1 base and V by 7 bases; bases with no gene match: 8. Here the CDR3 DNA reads TGTGCCAGCAACCATCCAGGACTAGCGGGAGGGAACACCGGGGAGCTGTTTATT. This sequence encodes CASNHPGLAGGNTGELFI.

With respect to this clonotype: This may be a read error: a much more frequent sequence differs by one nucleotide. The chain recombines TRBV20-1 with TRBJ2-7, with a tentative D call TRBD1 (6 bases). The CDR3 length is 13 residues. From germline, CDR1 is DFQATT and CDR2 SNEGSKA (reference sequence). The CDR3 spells CSASGGSRYEKYF. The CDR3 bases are TGCAGTGCTAGTGGGGGCTCGCGCTACGAGAAGTACTTC.

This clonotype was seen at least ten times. The CDR3 sequence is CSSSREGSRVTEAFF. Written as DNA, the CDR3 is TGCAGCTCATCGAGAGAGGGCTCCCGGGTCACTGAAGCTTTCTTT. V gene TRBV29-1 combines with J gene TRBJ1-1; D gene uncertain. The germline V gene encodes CDR1 SQVTM and CDR2 ANQGSEA. The germline V and J ends were trimmed by 8 bases and 4 bases, with 23 bases remaining between them. The CDR3 is 15 residues long.

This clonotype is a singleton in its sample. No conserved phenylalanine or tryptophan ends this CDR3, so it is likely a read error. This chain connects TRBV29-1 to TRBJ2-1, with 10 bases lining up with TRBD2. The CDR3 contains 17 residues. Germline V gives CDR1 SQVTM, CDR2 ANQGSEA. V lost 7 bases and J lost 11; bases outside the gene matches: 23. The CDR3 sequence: CSAYNPRFGLAENKQFS. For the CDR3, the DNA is TGCAGCGCCTACAACCCGCGGTTCGGACTAGCGGAGAATAAGCAGTTCTCC.

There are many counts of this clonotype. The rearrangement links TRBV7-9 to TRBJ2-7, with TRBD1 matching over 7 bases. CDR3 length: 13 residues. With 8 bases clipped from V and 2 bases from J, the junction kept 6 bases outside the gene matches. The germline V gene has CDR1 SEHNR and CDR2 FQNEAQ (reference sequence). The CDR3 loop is CASGGQGAYEQYF. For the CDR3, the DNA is TGTGCCAGCGGGGGCCAGGGGGCCTACGAGCAGTACTTC.

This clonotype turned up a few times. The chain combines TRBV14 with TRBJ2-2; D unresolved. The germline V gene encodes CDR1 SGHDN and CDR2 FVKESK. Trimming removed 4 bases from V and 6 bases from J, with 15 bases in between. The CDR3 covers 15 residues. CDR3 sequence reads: CASSPTLQRAGELFF. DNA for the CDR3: TGTGCCAGCAGCCCGACCCTACAAAGAGCCGGGGAGCTGTTTTTT.

The CDR3 DNA sequence: TGCAGCGTTGAAATGGGGGCAGTTACGCAGTATTTT. This sequence encodes CSVEMGAVTQYF. The chain employs TRBV29-1 and TRBJ2-3, with D maybe TRBD1 (6 bases). The CDR3 runs 12 residues. Trimming pared 2 bases from V and 8 bases from J, leaving 11 bases between. Germline V lookup: CDR1 SQVTM, CDR2 ANQGSEA.

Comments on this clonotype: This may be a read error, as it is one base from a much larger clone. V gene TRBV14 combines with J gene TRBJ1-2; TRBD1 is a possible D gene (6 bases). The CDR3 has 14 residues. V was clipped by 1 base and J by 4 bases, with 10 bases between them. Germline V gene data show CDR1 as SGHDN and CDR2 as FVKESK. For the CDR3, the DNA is TGTGCCAGCAGCCAAGCACAGGGTATCTATGGCTACACCTTC. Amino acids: CASSQAQGIYGYTF. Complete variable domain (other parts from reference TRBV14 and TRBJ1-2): EAGVTQFPSHSVIEKGQTVTLRCDPISGHDNLYWYRRVMGKEIKFLLHFVKESKQDESGMPNNRFLAERTGGTYSTLKVQPAELEDSGVYFCASSQAQGIYGYTFGSGTRLTVV.

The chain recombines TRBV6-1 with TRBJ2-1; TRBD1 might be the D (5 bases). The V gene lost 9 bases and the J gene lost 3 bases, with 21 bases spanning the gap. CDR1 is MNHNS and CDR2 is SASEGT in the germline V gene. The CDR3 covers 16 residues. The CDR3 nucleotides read TGTGCCAGTACGTTCGACAGCCAATGGGTCTACAATGAGCAGTTCTTC. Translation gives CASTFDSQWVYNEQFF.

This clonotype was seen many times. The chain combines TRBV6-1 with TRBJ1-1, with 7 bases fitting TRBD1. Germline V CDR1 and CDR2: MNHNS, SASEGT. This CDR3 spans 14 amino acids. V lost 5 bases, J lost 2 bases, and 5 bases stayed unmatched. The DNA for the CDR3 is TGTGCCAGCAGTCTTCACAGGGGAAACACTGAAGCTTTCTTT. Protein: CASSLHRGNTEAFF.

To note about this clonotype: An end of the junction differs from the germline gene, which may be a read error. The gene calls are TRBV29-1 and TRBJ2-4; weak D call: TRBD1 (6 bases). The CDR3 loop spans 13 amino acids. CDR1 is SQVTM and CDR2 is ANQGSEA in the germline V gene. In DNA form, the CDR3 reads TGCAACGTTAAACGGGGACAAAGGAACATTCAGTACTTC. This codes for CNVKRGQRNIQYF.

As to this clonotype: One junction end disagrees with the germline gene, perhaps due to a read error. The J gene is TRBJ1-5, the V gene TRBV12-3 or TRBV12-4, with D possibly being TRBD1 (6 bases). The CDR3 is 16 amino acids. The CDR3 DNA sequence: TGTGCCAGCAGCCCCGCCACAGGGACGTCGGGCAATCAGCCAGCATTT. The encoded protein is CASSPATGTSGNQPAF.

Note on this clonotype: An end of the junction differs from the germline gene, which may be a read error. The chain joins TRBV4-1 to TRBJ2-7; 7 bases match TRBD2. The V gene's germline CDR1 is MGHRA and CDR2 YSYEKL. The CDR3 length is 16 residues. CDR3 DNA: TGTGGCAGCAGCCATGATCGGGTAGCGGGCTACTACGAGCAGTACTTC. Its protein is CGSSHDRVAGYYEQYF.

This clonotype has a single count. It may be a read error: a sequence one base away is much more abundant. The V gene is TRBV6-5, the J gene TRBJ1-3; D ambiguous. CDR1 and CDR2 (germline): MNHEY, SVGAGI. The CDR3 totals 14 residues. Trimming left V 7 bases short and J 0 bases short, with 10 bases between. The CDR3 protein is CASNPGFSGNTIYF. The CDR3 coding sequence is TGTGCCAGCAATCCAGGATTCTCTGGAAACACCATATATTTT.

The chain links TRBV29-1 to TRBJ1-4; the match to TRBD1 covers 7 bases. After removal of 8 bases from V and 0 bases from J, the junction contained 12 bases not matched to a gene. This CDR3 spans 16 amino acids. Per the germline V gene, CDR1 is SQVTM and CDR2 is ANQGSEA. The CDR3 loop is CSTLGQARSTNEKLFF. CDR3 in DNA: TGCAGCACTCTAGGACAGGCGAGATCAACTAATGAAAAACTGTTTTTT. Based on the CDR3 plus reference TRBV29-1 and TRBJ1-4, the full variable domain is SAVISQKPSRDICQRGTSLTIQCQVDSQVTMMFWYRQQPGQSLTLIATANQGSEATYESGFVIDKFPISRPNLTFSTLTVSNMSPEDSSIYLCSTLGQARSTNEKLFFGSGTQLSVL.

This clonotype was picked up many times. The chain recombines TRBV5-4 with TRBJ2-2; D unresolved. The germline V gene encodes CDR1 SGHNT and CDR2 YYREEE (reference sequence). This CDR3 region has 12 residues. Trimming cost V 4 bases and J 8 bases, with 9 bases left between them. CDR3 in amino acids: CASSLLEGELFF. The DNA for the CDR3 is TGTGCCAGCAGCCTCCTGGAGGGGGAGCTGTTTTTT.

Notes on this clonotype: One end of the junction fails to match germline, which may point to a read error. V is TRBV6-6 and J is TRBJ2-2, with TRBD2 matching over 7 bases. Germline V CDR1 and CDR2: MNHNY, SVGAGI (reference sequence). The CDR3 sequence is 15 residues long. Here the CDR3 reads CASSLGTGGTGELFF. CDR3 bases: TGCGCCAGCAGCCTCGGGACGGGGGGCACCGGGGAGCTGTTTTTT.

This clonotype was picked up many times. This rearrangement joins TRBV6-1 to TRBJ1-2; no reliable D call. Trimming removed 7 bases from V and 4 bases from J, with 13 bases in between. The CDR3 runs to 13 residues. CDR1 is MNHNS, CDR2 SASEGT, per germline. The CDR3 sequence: CASTRRAGYGYTF. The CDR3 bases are TGTGCCAGCACCCGTCGGGCAGGCTATGGCTACACCTTC.

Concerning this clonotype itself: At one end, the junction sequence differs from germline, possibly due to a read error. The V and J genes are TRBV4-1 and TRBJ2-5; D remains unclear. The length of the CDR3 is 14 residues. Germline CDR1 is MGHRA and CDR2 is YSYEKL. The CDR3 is CASSPRRTQENQYF. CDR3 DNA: TGCGCCAGCAGCCCAAGACGAACCCAAGAGAACCAGTACTTC.

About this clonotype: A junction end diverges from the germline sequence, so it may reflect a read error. CDR3 nucleotide sequence: TGTGCCTGGAGTGTACTAGTGGGAGTTTTGGATACGCACTATTTT. Protein product: CAWSVLVGVLDTHYF. The chain employs TRBV30 and TRBJ2-3, with D maybe TRBD2 (5 bases). CDR3 length equals 15 residues. Per germline, CDR1 GTSNPN and CDR2 SVGIG (reference sequence). Based on the CDR3 plus reference TRBV30 and TRBJ2-3, the full variable domain is SQTIHQWPATLVQPVGSPLSLECTVEGTSNPNLYWYRQAAGRGLQLLFYSVGIGQISSEVPQNLSASRPQDRQFILSSKKLLLSDSGFYLCAWSVLVGVLDTHYFGPGTRLTVL.

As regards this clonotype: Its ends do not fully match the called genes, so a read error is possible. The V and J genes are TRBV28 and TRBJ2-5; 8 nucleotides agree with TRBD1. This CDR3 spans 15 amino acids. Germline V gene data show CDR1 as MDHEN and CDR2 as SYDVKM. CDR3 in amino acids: CVSSPGQGLIETQYF. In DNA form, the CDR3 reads TGTGTCAGCAGTCCCGGACAGGGCCTTATAGAGACCCAGTACTTC. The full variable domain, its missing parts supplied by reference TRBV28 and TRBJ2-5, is DVKVTQSSRYLVKRTGEKVFLECVQDMDHENMFWYRQDPGLGLRLIYFSYDVKMKEKGDIPEGYSVSREKKERFSLILESASTNQTSMYLCVSSPGQGLIETQYFGPGTRLLVL.

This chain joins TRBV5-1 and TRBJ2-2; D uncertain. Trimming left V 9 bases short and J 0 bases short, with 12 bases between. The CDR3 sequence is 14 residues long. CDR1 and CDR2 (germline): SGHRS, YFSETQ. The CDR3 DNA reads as TGCGCCACGAGTCCGTTCGCGAACACCGGGGAGCTGTTTTTT. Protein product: CATSPFANTGELFF.